Below are 23 T cell receptor beta chains sequenced from a single sample in a study of tumor-infiltrating lymphocytes in primary liver carcinoma. For blood RNA, unsorted whole blood served as the source, and germline DNA was extracted too. Total RNA amounting to approximately 460 ng was the source from which TCR beta cDNA was made with a constant-region primer. What produced the TCR beta libraries was three nested multiplex PCR rounds using slightly modified ARM-PCR. TRBV1-TRBV30 forward primers paired with a C-beta reverse primer were used in the first two PCR rounds, which ran around 10 cycles each. TCRdb re-analysed the multiplex PCR reads in MiXCR, keeping a single row per CDR3 protein. Among 300,000 to 400,000 distinct CDR3 sequences listed, 65% were seen once. The sample was peripheral blood. The receptors were sampled from a man aged 35 to 55 with primary liver carcinoma and hepatitis B virus infection.

As to this clonotype: The junction departs from the called germline gene at one end, perhaps through a read error. This chain uses TRBV11-2 with TRBJ2-1; 9 bases map to TRBD2. Germline assignment: CDR1 SGHAT and CDR2 FQNNGV. CDR3 length equals 16 residues. As DNA, the CDR3 is TGTGCCAACAGCTTAGATCGGACTAGCGCGAATAATGAGCAGTTCTTC. This codes for CANSLDRTSANNEQFF.

About this clonotype: It is likely a read error, because the conserved phenylalanine at the end of the CDR3 is missing. Because the CDR3's place on the DNA is in doubt, the DNA is left out and the CDR3 is given as listed by TCRdb. This chain connects TRBV11-2 to TRBJ2-5; the table assigns TRBD1, which was not confirmed against the DNA. In germline, CDR1 is SGHAT, CDR2 FQNNGV. The CDR3 length equals 13 residues, ends included. The CDR3 is CASSDRVVGTQYL.

Remarks on this clonotype: A much larger clone differs by one base, so this may be a read error. Lacking the conserved final phenylalanine or tryptophan, this CDR3 likely reflects a read error. The V call is TRBV29-1, the J call TRBJ1-1, with D tentatively TRBD1 (5 bases). This CDR3 region has 11 residues. From germline, CDR1 is SQVTM and CDR2 ANQGSEA. Trimming cost V 0 bases and J 9 bases, with 8 bases left between them. The chain's CDR3 is CSVEEGLQAFS. The DNA of the CDR3 is TGCAGCGTTGAAGAGGGACTACAAGCTTTCTCT.

A remark on this clonotype: One end of the junction varies from germline; a read error may be responsible. J is TRBJ2-3 and V is TRBV4-2; no reliable D call. The CDR3 runs 12 residues. Germline values: CDR1 LGHNA, CDR2 YNFKEQ. The CDR3 loop is CASSQDLDRQYF. CDR3 DNA sequence: TGTGCCAGCAGTCAAGATCTTGATAGGCAGTATTTT.

In regard to this clonotype: Germline is not matched at one junction end, which may reflect a read error. This chain joins TRBV5-4 and TRBJ2-5; TRBD1 agrees at 8 bases. Germline V lookup: CDR1 SGHNT, CDR2 YYREEE (reference sequence). CDR3 size: 14 residues. The CDR3 loop reads CASSLDRGVETQYF. CDR3 coding DNA: TGTGCCAGCAGCTTGGACAGGGGGGTAGAGACCCAATACTTC.

The chain carries TRBV7-3 and TRBJ2-2; 13 positions agree with TRBD2. This CDR3 is built from 18 residues. The germline V gene has CDR1 SGHTA and CDR2 FQGTGA. Trimming cost V 5 bases and J 0 bases; bases outside gene matches: 6. The CDR3 DNA reads as TGTGCCAGCAGCGCCCCGGGACTAGCGGGATCGAACACCGGGGAGCTGTTTTTT. Amino acids: CASSAPGLAGSNTGELFF.

The V gene is TRBV30, the J gene TRBJ2-7, with D maybe TRBD2 (5 bases). CDR1 GTSNPN and CDR2 SVGIG come from the germline V gene (reference sequence). The V end was cut by 6 bases, the J end by 3 bases, with 9 bases between. The CDR3 consists of 11 residues. CDR3: CACSVRYEQYF. The CDR3 bases are TGTGCCTGTAGCGTGCGCTACGAGCAGTACTTC.

This rearrangement joins TRBV30 to TRBJ2-2; the D is unclear. This CDR3 is built from 17 residues. The V end was cut by 0 bases, the J end by 6 bases, with 20 bases between. Germline V gives CDR1 GTSNPN, CDR2 SVGIG (reference sequence). CDR3 DNA: TGTGCCTGGAGTGTATCTGCCGGGTCCGATTTTGCCGGGGAGCTGTTTTTT. Translating it yields CAWSVSAGSDFAGELFF.

On this clonotype itself: A much larger clone differs by one base, so this may be a read error. The rearrangement uses TRBV6-6 and TRBJ1-1; 12 nucleotides match TRBD1. CDR3 length: 17 residues. In germline, CDR1 is MNHNY, CDR2 SVGAGI (reference sequence). V lost 4 bases to trimming and J lost 7 bases; unmatched junction nucleotides: 13. CDR3 loop: CASSSPGTGGVGSEAFF. The CDR3 bases are TGTGCCAGCAGTTCCCCGGGGACAGGGGGCGTCGGGAGTGAAGCTTTCTTT.

This clonotype was seen more than once but under ten times. The chain recombines TRBV7-9 with TRBJ1-2; D is uncertain. CDR3 length equals 12 residues. The V gene lost 5 bases and the J gene lost 7 bases, with 11 bases spanning the gap. In germline, CDR1 is SEHNR, CDR2 FQNEAQ (reference sequence). The CDR3 DNA is TGTGCCAGCAGCAAGTTAGAGGGTGGCTACACCTTC. It is translated as CASSKLEGGYTF.

The chain has TRBV11-2 and TRBJ2-7, with D tentatively TRBD1 (6 bases). Germline-derived CDR1 and CDR2 are SGHAT and FQNNGV. The CDR3 loop spans 16 amino acids. Trimming cost V 5 bases and J 6 bases, with 23 bases left between them. The CDR3 coding sequence is TGTGCCAGCAGCCCAGGGTGGGGGCGAGCAACCTGCGAGCAGTACTTC. Its translation is CASSPGWGRATCEQYF. Using reference TRBV11-2 and TRBJ2-7 for the parts outside the CDR3, the full variable domain is EAGVAQSPRYKIIEKRQSVAFWCNPISGHATLYWYQQILGQGPKLLIQFQNNGVVDDSQLPKDRFSAERLKGVDSTLKIQPAKLEDSAVYLCASSPGWGRATCEQYFGPGTRLTVT.

The chain combines TRBV29-1 with TRBJ2-3, with a tentative D call TRBD2 (6 bases). V was cut by 6 bases and J by 4 bases, with 14 bases left in between. This CDR3 comprises 13 residues. The germline gives CDR1 SQVTM, CDR2 ANQGSEA. The CDR3 nucleotides read TGCAGCGTGCTTAGCTGGAGGGCAGATACGCAGTATTTT. Its protein is CSVLSWRADTQYF.

About this clonotype itself: A read error is likely, as this CDR3 ends without the conserved phenylalanine or tryptophan. This sequence joins TRBV5-6 and TRBJ1-4, with 7 bases lining up with TRBD1. Germline V CDR1 and CDR2: SGHDT, YYEEEE. Trimming removed 4 bases from V and 4 bases from J; junction bases left unmatched: 7. The CDR3 is made up of 15 amino acids. The DNA for the CDR3 is TGTGCCAGCAGCGCGACGGGACAGATTAATGAAAAACTGTTTATT. Protein product: CASSATGQINEKLFI.

The sample holds many counts of this clonotype. The chain carries TRBV29-1 and TRBJ2-3; 12 bases line up with TRBD1. The CDR3 totals 14 residues. Germline lookup yields CDR1 SQVTM and CDR2 ANQGSEA. V shed 6 bases, J shed 6 bases, and the junction held 7 bases outside the gene matches. The CDR3 sequence: CSVAGDRGQDTQYF. CDR3 DNA: TGCAGCGTCGCAGGGGACAGGGGGCAGGATACGCAGTATTTT.

The chain links TRBV2 to TRBJ1-1; D is undetermined. Trimming stripped 7 bases from V and 4 bases from J, with 13 bases between. Germline values: CDR1 SNHLY, CDR2 FYNNEI. The CDR3 has 13 residues. The CDR3 loop is CASIPVRSTEAFF. The CDR3 nucleotides read TGTGCCAGCATCCCGGTTAGAAGCACTGAAGCTTTCTTT.

J is TRBJ2-6 and V is TRBV28; D might be TRBD2 (6 bases). The CDR3 totals 19 residues. V was pared by 7 bases and J by 3 bases, with 25 bases between. CDR1 and CDR2 from the germline V gene are MDHEN and SYDVKM. CDR3 sequence reads: CASKETVPFGGLGANVLTF. The CDR3 DNA follows: TGTGCCAGCAAGGAGACAGTGCCCTTCGGGGGACTTGGGGCCAACGTCCTGACTTTC.

This clonotype is medium-sized. V is TRBV11-2 and J is TRBJ2-2; no clear D. Per germline, CDR1 SGHAT and CDR2 FQNNGV. The CDR3 spans 15 residues. Trimming cost V 3 bases and J 5 bases, with 13 bases left between them. As DNA, the CDR3 is TGTGCCAGCAGCTTTGAGCAGATTTCAACCGGGGAGCTGTTTTTT. Translating it yields CASSFEQISTGELFF.

With regard to this clonotype: One end of the junction is discordant with germline, which a read error may explain. The V and J genes are TRBV29-1 and TRBJ2-1; D gene ambiguous. The CDR3 is made up of 13 amino acids. Germline V gene lookup returns CDR1 SQVTM and CDR2 ANQGSEA. DNA of the CDR3: TGCTGCGTTGCAGTCGGCGTCTTCAATGAGCAGTTCTTC. Translated: CCVAVGVFNEQFF.

Worth noting for this clonotype: A read error is likely, as this CDR3 ends without the conserved phenylalanine or tryptophan. The chain's CDR3 is CASSSIRTDRQYL. The DNA for the CDR3 is TGTGCCAGCAGCTCGATCCGGACAGATAGGCAGTATCTT. The V and J genes are TRBV11-1 and TRBJ2-3; D may be TRBD1 (6 bases). The CDR3 contains 13 residues. Germline V gives CDR1 SGHAT, CDR2 FQDESV (reference sequence).

This clonotype appeared once. The junction differs from germline at one of its ends, possibly a read error. V is TRBV11-2 and J is TRBJ2-1; D may match TRBD1 or TRBD2 (5 bases each). The CDR3 extends over 14 amino acids. Germline assignment: CDR1 SGHAT and CDR2 FQNNGV. Here the CDR3 reads CTSSLSAVGDEQLF. The DNA of the CDR3 is TGTACCAGCAGCTTATCCGCGGTGGGGGATGAGCAGTTATTC.

This rearrangement joins TRBV10-3 to TRBJ2-6, with D tentatively TRBD1 (6 bases). This CDR3 spans 18 amino acids. V lost 8 bases to trimming and J lost 4 bases, with 24 bases between them. Germline CDR1 and CDR2: ENHRY and SYGVKD. The chain's CDR3 is CAIRGGTGQFSGANVLTF. CDR3 nucleotides: TGTGCCATCCGTGGGGGTACAGGACAGTTCTCGGGGGCCAACGTCCTGACTTTC.

V gene TRBV29-1 combines with J gene TRBJ2-7, with 8 bases fitting TRBD2. The CDR3 has 14 amino acids. Germline CDR1 and CDR2: SQVTM and ANQGSEA. CDR3 nucleotides: TGCAACACCCAAGCGGGAGTCTCCCCCTACGAGCAGTACTTC. Protein sequence: CNTQAGVSPYEQYF.

Points on this clonotype: Given a much more abundant clone one base away, this may be a read error. The rearrangement joins TRBV12-3 or TRBV12-4 to TRBJ2-7; D gene uncertain. The CDR3 is made up of 13 amino acids. Trimming left V 5 bases short and J 4 bases short, with 12 bases between. The CDR3 here is CASSPDLVYEQYF. The CDR3, as DNA: TGTGCCAGCAGTCCTGACCTGGTATACGAGCAGTACTTC.